The 11 T cell receptor beta chains presented below share a single source sample, sequenced in a study of blood T cell repertoires in COVID-19. The assay was immunoSEQ multiplex PCR, and TCRdb's table has in-frame clones only and misses some. The data contain some 100,000 clones, 65% to 90% of them singletons. Input material: PBMCs or T cells enriched from blood (not recorded which). All receptors derive from a woman aged 45-59 years who had recovered from COVID-19.

The chain employs TRBV6-2 or TRBV6-3 and TRBJ2-7; 10 nucleotides match TRBD2. The CDR3 runs 13 residues. V shed 5 bases and J 5 bases; nucleotides not matched to a gene: 3. Germline V gene lookup returns CDR1 MNHEY and CDR2 SVGEGT. The CDR3 here is CASSLGTSDEQYF. In DNA, the CDR3 is TGTGCCAGCAGTCTTGGGACTAGCGACGAGCAGTACTTC.

The genes are TRBV24-1 and TRBJ1-5, with D possibly matching TRBD1 (6 bases). The CDR3 length is 16 residues. Germline CDR1 is KGHDR and CDR2 is SFDVKD. The V and J ends lost 7 bases and 3 bases respectively, with 18 bases between them. Written as DNA, the CDR3 is TGTGCCACCAGCGACTCCGGGACAATGATCAATCAGCCCCAGCATTTT. Its protein is CATSDSGTMINQPQHF.

The rearrangement uses TRBV5-5 and TRBJ2-7, with 9 bases aligning to TRBD2. The CDR3 has 18 residues. Germline CDR1 is SGHKS and CDR2 is YYEKEE (reference sequence). Trimming at V came to 1 base and at J to 0 bases, leaving 11 bases not matched to a gene. CDR3 sequence: CASSLKVAGAPPSYEQYF. DNA for the CDR3: TGTGCCAGCAGCTTGAAGGTAGCGGGGGCTCCCCCCTCCTACGAGCAGTACTTC. Based on the CDR3 plus reference TRBV5-5 and TRBJ2-7, the full variable domain is DAGVTQSPTHLIKTRGQQVTLRCSPISGHKSVSWYQQVLGQGPQFIFQYYEKEERGRGNFPDRFSARQFPNYSSELNVNALLLGDSALYLCASSLKVAGAPPSYEQYFGPGTRLTVT.

CDR3 amino acids: CASSVLTSGQGGELFF. The CDR3, as DNA: TGTGCCAGTAGTGTCTTAACTAGCGGACAAGGAGGGGAGCTGTTTTTT. The chain employs TRBV19 and TRBJ2-2; 8 positions match TRBD2. The ends lost 5 bases at V and 8 bases at J; junction bases unmatched: 13. From germline, CDR1 is LNHDA and CDR2 SQIVND (reference sequence). This CDR3 spans 16 amino acids.

The chain carries TRBV5-1 and TRBJ1-3; a possible D gene is TRBD1 (6 bases). CDR1 is SGHRS and CDR2 is YFSETQ in the germline V gene. There are 14 residues in the CDR3. Trimming stripped 0 bases from V and 3 bases from J, with 7 bases between. CDR3 coding DNA: TGCGCCAGCAGCTTGGACAGGGTTGGAAACACCATATATTTT. Its translation: CASSLDRVGNTIYF.

The DNA of the CDR3 is TGTGCCAGCAGCTCTTTACTAGCGGGAGCCAGTGTTGAGCAGTTCTTC. Translated, it gives CASSSLLAGASVEQFF. The V call is TRBV11-2, the J call TRBJ2-1; 11 bases are shared with TRBD2. Germline lookup yields CDR1 SGHAT and CDR2 FQNNGV. V lost 4 bases to trimming and J lost 9 bases; unmatched junction nucleotides: 11. This CDR3 has 16 amino acids.

The chain links TRBV5-1 to TRBJ2-5, with TRBD2 as a possible D gene (6 bases). The CDR3 consists of 13 residues. Germline CDR1 and CDR2: SGHRS and YFSETQ. The V end lost 4 bases, the J end lost 1 base, and 8 bases lay between the germline ends. The CDR3 coding sequence is TGCGCCAGCAGCGCGGGGAGCCAAGAGACCCAGTACTTC. Protein sequence: CASSAGSQETQYF.

V is TRBV2 and J is TRBJ1-4; 7 bases fit TRBD1. V lost 4 bases to trimming and J lost 5 bases; unmatched junction nucleotides: 4. The germline V gene has CDR1 SNHLY and CDR2 FYNNEI. The CDR3 has 14 amino acids. The CDR3 DNA sequence: TGTGCCAGCAGTGCGACAGGGTTCAATGAAAAACTGTTTTTT. Amino acids: CASSATGFNEKLFF. The full variable domain, with the rest looked up from reference TRBV2 and TRBJ1-4, is EPEVTQTPSHQVTQMGQEVILRCVPISNHLYFYWYRQILGQKVEFLVSFYNNEISEKSEIFDDQFSVERPDGSNFTLKIRSTKLEDSAMYFCASSATGFNEKLFFGSGTQLSVL.

CDR3 sequence (DNA): TGTGCCAGCAGCTCTTCTCGGCTAGCGGGAGGGGCCGGGGAGCTGTTTTTT. It codes for CASSSSRLAGGAGELFF. The chain employs TRBV7-2 and TRBJ2-2; 12 bases are a match to TRBD2. The V gene end was trimmed by 4 bases and the J gene end by 6 bases; junction bases not matched to a gene: 9. The germline V gene encodes CDR1 SGHTA and CDR2 FQGNSA. This CDR3 is built from 17 residues.

The chain uses TRBV29-1 and TRBJ1-1; D call uncertain. Trimming cost V 3 bases and J 4 bases, with 9 bases left between them. This CDR3 has 12 residues. CDR1 is SQVTM, CDR2 ANQGSEA, per germline. Written as DNA, the CDR3 is TGCAGCGTTGAGCGGTCCGGCACTGAAGCTTTCTTT. Translating gives CSVERSGTEAFF.

The chain carries TRBV19 and TRBJ2-1, with 8 bases lining up with TRBD1. The CDR3 is 16 residues long. With 1 base clipped from V and 6 bases from J, the junction kept 8 bases outside the gene matches. Germline loops: CDR1 LNHDA, CDR2 SQIVND (reference sequence). CDR3 amino acids: CASSIATRGHINEQFF. DNA of the CDR3: TGTGCCAGTAGTATAGCCACCAGGGGGCATATCAATGAGCAGTTCTTC.